These 19 T cell receptor beta chains were all obtained from the same sample, sequenced in a study of patients and donors after allogeneic stem cell transplantation. TCRdb independently ran MiXCR on the RT-PCR reads; one entry per CDR3 protein. Of over 150,000 distinct CDR3 sequences in the sample, approximately 30% were seen once. Specimen: blood, either unsorted or a sorted T cell fraction (not recorded which). The receptor source for this set is a human donor who was either an allogeneic HSCT recipient or a stem cell or donor lymphocyte infusion donor (not recorded which). It is not recorded whose cells these are; they may come from a transplant donor.

J is TRBJ1-5 and V is TRBV10-3; D call uncertain. Germline CDR1 ENHRY, CDR2 SYGVKD. This CDR3 is 14 amino acids long. The V end was cut by 0 bases, the J end by 7 bases, with 10 bases between. CDR3 DNA: TGTGCCATCAGTGAGTCCAACCGTTTCCAGCCCCAGCATTTT. Amino acids: CAISESNRFQPQHF.

This clonotype has just a few counts. V usage is TRBV4-3 and J usage is TRBJ1-4, with D perhaps matching TRBD1 (6 bases). CDR1 is LGHNA and CDR2 is YSLEER in the germline V gene. The length of the CDR3 is 16 residues. The V end was cut by 4 bases, the J end by 6 bases, with 18 bases between. The CDR3 DNA reads as TGCGCCAGCAGCCGCCAAACAGGGCGTCTCGATGAAAAACTGTTTTTT. Translating it yields CASSRQTGRLDEKLFF.

The CDR3 loop reads CASSSQGTGNTIYF. The CDR3 nucleotides read TGTGCCAGCAGCTCCCAGGGGACTGGAAACACCATATATTTT. The chain employs TRBV7-9 and TRBJ1-3; perhaps TRBD1 as D (6 bases). V was cut by 4 bases and J by 2 bases, with 9 bases left in between. The CDR3 is made up of 14 amino acids. The germline CDR1 and CDR2 sequences are SEHNR and FQNEAQ (reference sequence). Using reference TRBV7-9 and TRBJ1-3 for the parts outside the CDR3, the full variable domain is DTGVSQNPRHKITKRGQNVTFRCDPISEHNRLYWYRQTLGQGPEFLTYFQNEAQLEKSRLLSDRFSAERPKGSFSTLEIQRTEQGDSAMYLCASSSQGTGNTIYFGEGSWLTVV.

The chain has TRBV20-1 and TRBJ2-1; no clear D gene. V was shortened by 3 bases and J by 9 bases, with 6 bases between the two germline ends. The germline V gene has CDR1 DFQATT and CDR2 SNEGSKA (reference sequence). This CDR3 has 10 residues. This CDR3 reads CSARWIEQFF. CDR3 bases: TGCAGTGCTAGGTGGATTGAGCAGTTCTTC.

The chain is built from TRBV5-1 and TRBJ1-5, with 10 bases lining up with TRBD1. The CDR3 covers 14 residues. V shed 4 bases, J shed 7 bases, and the junction held 5 bases outside the gene matches. Germline-derived CDR1 and CDR2 are SGHRS and YFSETQ. The CDR3 loop is CASSPGDRGQPQHF. In nucleotides, the CDR3 is TGCGCCAGCAGCCCCGGGGACAGGGGACAGCCCCAGCATTTT. The variable domain in full, with the rest retrieved from reference TRBV5-1 and TRBJ1-5, is KAGVTQTPRYLIKTRGQQVTLSCSPISGHRSVSWYQQTPGQGLQFLFEYFSETQRNKGNFPGRFSGRQFSNSRSEMNVSTLELGDSALYLCASSPGDRGQPQHFGDGTRLSIL.

This chain uses TRBV7-9 with TRBJ2-7; 12 bases fit TRBD2. V shed 6 bases, J shed 4 bases, and the junction held 4 bases outside the gene matches. This CDR3 has 14 amino acids. CDR1 is SEHNR and CDR2 is FQNEAQ in the germline V gene (reference sequence). CDR3 residues: CASSNLAGGYEQYF. The DNA of the CDR3 is TGTGCCAGCAGTAACCTAGCGGGAGGGTACGAGCAGTACTTC.

This clonotype has more than one count but fewer than ten. This chain uses TRBV7-8 with TRBJ1-1; D ambiguous. V lost 6 bases to trimming and J lost 2 bases, with 10 bases between them. Germline CDR1 and CDR2: SGHVS and FQNEAQ. CDR3 length equals 13 residues. As DNA, the CDR3 is TGTGCCAGCAGTAGGGAATATAACACTGAAGCTTTCTTT. Translated: CASSREYNTEAFF.

This clonotype appeared many times. The rearrangement uses TRBV7-6 and TRBJ2-1; TRBD1 might be the D (7 bases). This CDR3 has 17 amino acids. Germline CDR1 reads SGHVS; CDR2 reads FNYEAQ. V lost 0 bases and J 4 bases, leaving 16 bases between the germline ends. The CDR3 bases are TGTGCCAGCAGCTTAGCTGGAGGGGGCCGGCGTTACAATGAGCAGTTCTTC. It translates to CASSLAGGGRRYNEQFF.

V and J are TRBV9 and TRBJ2-3; 10 positions agree with TRBD2. J gave up 5 bases and V 4 bases, and 10 bases lay outside the gene matches. There are 16 residues in the CDR3. Germline loops: CDR1 SGDLS, CDR2 YYNGEE. CDR3 region: CASSTLAGVLLDTQYF. The CDR3 bases are TGTGCCAGCAGCACCCTAGCGGGAGTCCTCCTAGATACGCAGTATTTT.

This clonotype has only a few counts. The chain links TRBV19 to TRBJ1-2; a possible D gene is TRBD1 (5 bases). Germline lookup yields CDR1 LNHDA and CDR2 SQIVND (reference sequence). Trimming cost V 3 bases and J 7 bases, with 15 bases left between them. This CDR3 comprises 14 residues. CDR3: CASSIGTFEPGYTF. As DNA, the CDR3 is TGTGCCAGTAGTATTGGGACTTTCGAGCCTGGCTACACCTTC.

The table lists this clonotype with a few counts. The chain couples TRBV7-8 to TRBJ2-2; no clear D. Between the trimmed V and J ends, which lost 5 bases and 1 base, there was a span of 5 bases. The CDR3 loop spans 13 amino acids. Germline V gene data show CDR1 as SGHVS and CDR2 as FQNEAQ. This CDR3 reads CASSALNTGELFF. In DNA form, the CDR3 reads TGTGCCAGCAGCGCCCTGAACACCGGGGAGCTGTTTTTT.

This clonotype was recorded a few times. J is TRBJ2-3 and V is TRBV7-9; D gene ambiguous. The CDR3 has 14 amino acids. The V end was cut by 2 bases, the J end by 3 bases, with 9 bases between. CDR1 is SEHNR, CDR2 FQNEAQ, per germline (reference sequence). The CDR3 DNA follows: TGTGCCAGCAGCTTATACGGAGTGACAGATACGCAGTATTTT. It specifies CASSLYGVTDTQYF.

This clonotype was counted only a few times. The rearrangement joins TRBV7-2 to TRBJ1-5; 7 nucleotides agree with TRBD1. After removal of 5 bases from V and 4 bases from J, the junction contained 14 bases not matched to a gene. CDR3 length: 17 residues. CDR1 and CDR2 from the germline V gene are SGHTA and FQGNSA. The CDR3 bases are TGTGCCAGCAGCGCCCGACAGGGAAGCGCTATAAATCAGCCCCAGCATTTT. Translating it yields CASSARQGSAINQPQHF. Full variable domain (missing parts from reference TRBV7-2 and TRBJ1-5): GAGVSQSPSNKVTEKGKDVELRCDPISGHTALYWYRQSLGQGLEFLIYFQGNSAPDKSGLPSDRFSAERTGGSVSTLTIQRTQQEDSAVYLCASSARQGSAINQPQHFGDGTRLSIL.

The chain is built from TRBV5-1 and TRBJ2-2; perhaps TRBD1 as D (5 bases). Between the trimmed V and J ends, which lost 7 bases and 4 bases, there was a span of 11 bases. Germline loops: CDR1 SGHRS, CDR2 YFSETQ. CDR3 length: 13 residues. CDR3 sequence reads: CASALQGTGELFF. In DNA form, the CDR3 reads TGCGCCAGCGCCCTTCAGGGCACCGGGGAGCTGTTTTTT.

This clonotype was picked up many times. The rearrangement joins TRBV6-5 to TRBJ1-1; TRBD1 is a possible D gene (5 bases). V lost 2 bases and J lost 7, with 11 bases in between. Germline CDR1 MNHEY, CDR2 SVGAGI. CDR3 size: 13 residues. CDR3: CASSYGWGLEAFF. CDR3 nucleotides: TGTGCCAGCAGTTACGGATGGGGACTTGAAGCTTTCTTT.

There are a few counts of this clonotype. The chain couples TRBV12-3 or TRBV12-4 to TRBJ2-1; D unresolved. V dropped 3 bases and J dropped 5 bases, with 11 bases sitting between them. The CDR3 totals 14 residues. CDR3 in amino acids: CASSFGRNHNEQFF. The CDR3 region has the DNA TGTGCCAGCAGTTTTGGGCGGAACCACAATGAGCAGTTCTTC.

This clonotype came up a few times. The chain couples TRBV7-3 to TRBJ2-1, with 11 bases lining up with TRBD2. The CDR3 is 15 residues long. Germline assignment: CDR1 SGHTA and CDR2 FQGTGA. After removal of 2 bases from V and 9 bases from J, the junction contained 6 bases not matched to a gene. CDR3 region: CASSLYSGRGGEQFF. DNA of the CDR3: TGTGCCAGCAGCTTATATAGCGGGAGGGGTGGTGAGCAGTTCTTC.

The rearrangement uses TRBV7-2 and TRBJ2-7; no definite D call. This CDR3 region has 15 residues. Trimming removed 1 base at V and 4 bases at J, with 14 bases between. Germline lookup yields CDR1 SGHTA and CDR2 FQGNSA. CDR3 sequence (DNA): TGTGCCAGCAGCTTAGTGGCAGGAAATAATTACGAGCAGTACTTC. Translation: CASSLVAGNNYEQYF.

This chain connects TRBV5-5 to TRBJ2-7, with D perhaps matching TRBD1 (6 bases). The CDR3 loop spans 14 amino acids. Germline-derived CDR1 and CDR2 are SGHKS and YYEKEE (reference sequence). The germline V and J ends were trimmed by 2 bases and 5 bases, with 14 bases remaining between them. In DNA, the CDR3 is TGTGCCAGCAGCTTTGCAGGGGCCCGCGACGAGCAGTACTTC. Amino acid sequence: CASSFAGARDEQYF.